This T cell receptor beta chain was identified in a study of T cell responses to AZD1222 COVID-19 vaccine. Looking at the study overall: Investigators merged groups given second doses at roughly 4 or roughly 12 weeks.

CDR3 size: 17 residues. Germline loops: CDR1 MNHEY, CDR2 SMNVEV (reference sequence). With 4 bases clipped from V and 0 bases from J, the junction kept 10 bases outside the gene matches. Method: immunoSEQ multiplex PCR; TCRdb's copy keeps in-frame clones and lacks some. The sample holds 95,000 to 100,000 clones, more than 70% seen once. This sequence joins TRBV27 and TRBJ1-2, with 8 positions matching TRBD1. This clonotype originated in an adult in good health. Sequencing used peripheral blood, obtained on day 0 of AZD1222 vaccination. CDR3 sequence (DNA): TGTGCCAGCAGTTCACAGGGGGTCGGAGGTTCTAACTATGGCTACACCTTC. This translates into CASSSQGVGGSNYGYTF.